This TCR beta chain stems from a study of T cell responses to AZD1222 COVID-19 vaccine. The V gene's germline CDR1 is SEHNR and CDR2 FQNEAQ (reference sequence). V was cut by 8 bases and J by 3 bases, with 13 bases left in between. The CDR3 totals 13 residues. Repertoires were generated with immunoSEQ multiplex PCR, while TCRdb's copy carries only in-frame clones and drops some. The top ten clones hold around 3.3% of a sample with fewer than 150,000 clones, more than 85% of them seen once. The chain has TRBV7-9 and TRBJ1-2; weak D call: TRBD1 (5 bases). The TCR comes from an adult in good health. The source was peripheral blood, collected on day 0 of AZD1222 vaccination. The CDR3, as DNA: TGTGCCAGCGGAAGACAGTGGGACTATGGCTACACCTTC. Protein product: CASGRQWDYGYTF.